This TCR beta chain was profiled in a study of PD-L1 blockade in urothelial cancer. About the study: Males with urothelial cancer arising in the bladder constituted about nine tenths of the roughly 29 patients. Anywhere from 0 to 3 prior chemotherapy regimens had been received by patients.

Germline CDR1 and CDR2: SGHTS and YDEGEE. The CDR3 runs 15 residues. The trim removed 3 bases at V and 4 bases at J, leaving 4 bases unmatched. Added to each PCR by spiking were synthetic TCR analog templates. The data were produced by immunoSEQ multiplex PCR, yet TCRdb's version contains in-frame clones alone and is incomplete. Here the sample spans roughly 63,000 clones, around 86% being singletons. Time point here: pretreatment peripheral blood. The clonotype was recovered from a man between 65 and 85 years old with urothelial cancer. Material: PBMCs, obtained around atezolizumab (anti-PD-L1) treatment. The gene calls are TRBV5-8 and TRBJ2-1, with 10 bases identical to TRBD2. CDR3 nucleotide sequence: TGTGCCAGCAGCTACTTAGCGGGAGGTTACAATGAGCAGTTCTTC. Translating gives CASSYLAGGYNEQFF. The variable domain in full, completed from reference TRBV5-8 and TRBJ2-1, reads EAGVTQSPTHLIKTRGQQATLRCSPISGHTSVYWYQQALGLGLQFLLWYDEGEERNRGNFPPRFSGRQFPNYSSELNVNALELEDSALYLCASSYLAGGYNEQFFGPGTRLTVL.